This entry lists 26 T cell receptor beta chains sequenced from one sample in a study of tumor-infiltrating lymphocytes in primary liver carcinoma. Germline DNA was also extracted, with blood RNA taken from unsorted whole blood. The investigators made TCR beta cDNA from roughly 0.45 ug total RNA, using a constant-region primer. Each TCR beta library was derived from three nested multiplex PCR rounds that employed slightly modified ARM-PCR. For around 11 cycles apiece, the opening two PCR rounds ran with TRBV1-TRBV30 forward primers and a C-beta reverse primer. TCRdb recomputed calls from the multiplex PCR reads with MiXCR, one row per CDR3 protein. The sample comprises approximately 340,000 distinct CDR3 sequences, less than 75% of which are singletons, and roughly 6% rests with the top ten. The sequenced sample consisted of peripheral blood. The receptors were gathered from a middle-aged man with primary liver carcinoma and hepatitis B virus infection.

This clonotype has just a few counts. A junction boundary mismatches the germline segment, possibly from a read error. The rearrangement uses TRBV12-3 or TRBV12-4 and TRBJ2-7, with 10 bases aligning to TRBD1. The CDR3 totals 15 residues. Here the CDR3 DNA reads TGTGCCGGCAGTTTAGCGATGGACAGGGGGGGAGAGCAGTACTTC. This translates into CAGSLAMDRGGEQYF.

This clonotype was counted many times. The chain has TRBV6-5 and TRBJ1-6, with D hard to call. Germline V CDR1 and CDR2: MNHEY, SVGAGI. The CDR3 consists of 16 residues. Between the trimmed V and J ends, which lost 2 bases and 0 bases, there was a span of 8 bases. Written as DNA, the CDR3 is TGTGCCAGCAGTTACGGCAGGAGCTCCTATAATTCACCCCTCCACTTT. It translates to CASSYGRSSYNSPLHF.

This clonotype was counted between two and nine times. V is TRBV30 and J is TRBJ2-2; D is uncertain. V gave up 4 bases and J gave up 4 bases, with 7 bases separating them. This CDR3 is built from 12 residues. Germline V gene data show CDR1 as GTSNPN and CDR2 as SVGIG (reference sequence). This chain's CDR3 is CAWTLGTGELFF. DNA of the CDR3: TGTGCCTGGACCCTGGGCACCGGGGAGCTGTTTTTT.

Points on this clonotype: Just one base apart from a much larger clone, this may be a read error. CDR3 in DNA: TGTGCCATCAGCCGAGGGGCAGATCAGCCCCAGCATTTT. Its protein product is CAISRGADQPQHF. The chain couples TRBV10-3 to TRBJ1-5; possible D gene TRBD1, 5 bases. CDR1 and CDR2 (germline): ENHRY, SYGVKD. V dropped 6 bases and J dropped 5 bases, with 11 bases sitting between them. The CDR3 sequence is 13 residues long.

As for this clonotype: The DNA is omitted, as the CDR3 cannot be located on it reliably, and the CDR3 follows TCRdb's listing. This sequence joins TRBV11-2 and TRBJ2-3; the table gives TRBD2 as D, unverified against the DNA. Ends included, the CDR3 has 15 residues. Germline V gives CDR1 SGHAT, CDR2 FQNNGV. CDR3 amino acids: CASSLVAGGADTRYF.

CDR3 DNA: TGTGCCAGCAGCTTCGGGGACAAGGCGGTTCAGTACTTC. It yields the protein CASSFGDKAVQYF. The rearrangement joins TRBV7-8 to TRBJ2-4, with D tentatively TRBD1 (6 bases). Germline lookup yields CDR1 SGHVS and CDR2 FQNEAQ. CDR3 size: 13 residues. V gave up 3 bases and J gave up 11 bases, with 14 bases separating them.

A word on this clonotype: This may be a read error, as it is one base from a much larger clone. The gene calls are TRBV4-3 and TRBJ1-4; the D gene is possibly TRBD1 (5 bases). The germline V and J ends were trimmed by 2 bases and 3 bases, with 31 bases remaining between them. The length of the CDR3 is 22 residues. The germline gives CDR1 LGHNA, CDR2 YSLEER. The CDR3 reads CASSQYYPPTLRLQDSNEKLFF. The DNA for the CDR3 is TGCGCCAGCAGCCAATATTACCCGCCCACGTTGAGGCTACAGGACTCTAATGAAAAACTGTTTTTT.

Concerning this clonotype: A much larger clonotype is one base distant, so this may be a read error. The genes are TRBV12-3 or TRBV12-4 and TRBJ2-7; maybe TRBD2 (6 bases). There are 19 residues in the CDR3. Trimming took 5 bases from V and 4 from J, leaving 30 bases between them. The CDR3 DNA follows: TGTGCCAGCAGTCAACCCTCCACTACTAGCTGGAAGCCTCAGTACGAGCAGTACTTC. Amino acids: CASSQPSTTSWKPQYEQYF.

CDR3 sequence (DNA): TGTGCCAGCAGCCTCCTCGGACTAGCGGGAGGTCCAAAGAGCTCCTACAATGAGCAGTTCTTC. This translates into CASSLLGLAGGPKSSYNEQFF. The chain couples TRBV14 to TRBJ2-1, with 14 bases matching TRBD2. The CDR3 extends over 21 amino acids. Trimming cost V 4 bases and J 0 bases; bases outside gene matches: 14. The germline V gene has CDR1 SGHDN and CDR2 FVKESK.

This chain joins TRBV14 and TRBJ2-4, with D perhaps matching TRBD1 or TRBD2 (5 bases each). The CDR3 extends over 16 amino acids. Germline V gene sequence: CDR1 SGHDN, CDR2 FVKESK. With 4 bases removed from V and 5 bases from J, the gap between germline ends came to 18 bases. DNA of the CDR3: TGTGCCAGCAGCCCATGGGGAAGGGGTAGCGAAAACATTCAGTACTTC. Its translation is CASSPWGRGSENIQYF.

Details on this clonotype: A much larger clone lies one base from this, so it may be a read error. The chain combines TRBV4-2 with TRBJ2-7, with 8 bases lining up with TRBD2. J lost 2 bases, V lost 3 bases, and 6 bases had no gene match. Per the germline V gene, CDR1 is LGHNA and CDR2 is YNFKEQ. This CDR3 has 15 residues. CDR3 loop: CASSQTSVMTYEQYF. The CDR3 DNA sequence: TGTGCCAGCAGCCAGACTAGCGTGATGACCTACGAGCAGTACTTC.

This clonotype was recorded once. A read error may produce the germline difference seen at one junction end. The J gene is TRBJ2-1, the V gene TRBV11-2; D unresolved. CDR1 is SGHAT, CDR2 FQNNGV, per germline. The CDR3 length is 15 residues. CDR3 bases: TGTGCCAGCAGCTTAGCCTGGAGCTCCTACAGTGAGCAGTTCTTC. Protein product: CASSLAWSSYSEQFF.

This clonotype was recorded at least ten times. This chain connects TRBV6-6 to TRBJ2-5; 9 nucleotides line up with TRBD1. V lost 7 bases to trimming and J lost 6 bases; unmatched junction nucleotides: 6. There are 13 residues in the CDR3. The germline CDR1 and CDR2 sequences are MNHNY and SVGAGI (reference sequence). The CDR3, as DNA: TGTGCCAGCAACCTTGGACAGGGGCAGACCCAGTACTTC. Residues: CASNLGQGQTQYF.

This clonotype was counted ten times or more. V and J are TRBV10-3 and TRBJ2-7, with 9 bases matching TRBD2. The V gene end was trimmed by 6 bases and the J gene end by 2 bases; junction bases not matched to a gene: 5. CDR3 length: 14 residues. CDR1 is ENHRY and CDR2 is SYGVKD in the germline V gene. Here the CDR3 reads CAISGSGSAYEQYF. The CDR3 bases are TGTGCCATCAGCGGTAGCGGGAGCGCCTACGAGCAGTACTTC.

Note on this clonotype: The junction departs from germline at one end; a sequencing error may be responsible. J is TRBJ2-7 and V is TRBV11-2; D is ambiguous. Germline CDR1 is SGHAT and CDR2 is FQNNGV. The CDR3 runs 15 residues. Written as DNA, the CDR3 is TGTGCCAGCAGCTTAGGGGAAGGGCTGGTCTACGAGCGGTACTTC. As protein: CASSLGEGLVYERYF.

This clonotype showed up just a few times. The chain uses TRBV4-1 and TRBJ1-2, with 11 bases aligning to TRBD1. Per germline, CDR1 MGHRA and CDR2 YSYEKL. The CDR3 is made up of 20 amino acids. With 4 bases clipped from V and 0 bases from J, the junction kept 16 bases outside the gene matches. The CDR3 nucleotides are TGCGCCAGCAGCCGATCATTAGGGCAGGACAGGGGGCCTGCTAACTATGGCTACACCTTC. Protein product: CASSRSLGQDRGPANYGYTF.

V usage is TRBV29-1 and J usage is TRBJ2-5, with 8 bases fitting TRBD2. Germline CDR1 reads SQVTM; CDR2 reads ANQGSEA. V gave up 5 bases and J gave up 5 bases; unmatched junction bases: 13. The CDR3 loop spans 15 amino acids. This chain's CDR3 is CSVQRVTSGRETQYF. The CDR3 DNA is TGCAGCGTTCAACGCGTCACTAGCGGAAGGGAGACCCAGTACTTC.

This clonotype turned up a few times. This chain joins TRBV28 and TRBJ2-6, with D hard to call. CDR1 MDHEN and CDR2 SYDVKM come from the germline V gene. The CDR3 loop spans 16 amino acids. V gave up 7 bases and J gave up 0 bases, with 13 bases separating them. CDR3 region: CASNYGSLSGANVLTF. The CDR3 nucleotides read TGTGCCAGCAATTATGGCAGTCTCTCTGGGGCCAACGTCCTGACTTTC.

About this clonotype: The germline gene is not matched at one end of the junction; a read error may be the cause. The J gene is TRBJ2-5, the V gene TRBV5-6, with 9 bases matching TRBD1. The CDR3 totals 16 residues. Per the germline V gene, CDR1 is SGHDT and CDR2 is YYEEEE. CDR3 sequence (DNA): TGTGCCTGCAGCTTAGGGACAGGGAGCTACCGGGAGATCCAGCACTTC. Protein sequence: CACSLGTGSYREIQHF.

This clonotype was seen ten or more times. This chain connects TRBV11-2 to TRBJ2-4, with a weak D call TRBD2 (7 bases). Germline CDR1 reads SGHAT; CDR2 reads FQNNGV. V lost 5 bases, J lost 15 bases, and 20 bases lay in between. The CDR3 is 13 amino acids. CDR3 nucleotides: TGTGCCAGCAGCGCAACTCGGGGGGCGGTGGGGTACTTC. Translated: CASSATRGAVGYF.

Details on this clonotype: A much larger clone lies a single base off, so this may be a read error. CDR3 protein: CTSSQDVYRGKDTQYF. The CDR3 DNA is TGCACCAGCAGCCAAGATGTGTACAGGGGTAAAGATACGCAGTATTTT. The chain joins TRBV4-1 to TRBJ2-3; 7 nucleotides line up with TRBD1. The CDR3 runs to 16 residues. Per germline, CDR1 MGHRA and CDR2 YSYEKL.

Note on this clonotype: Germline and junction disagree at one end, which may indicate a read error. The CDR3 reads CASSQGPRSRGYEQCF. CDR3 nucleotide sequence: TGCGCCAGCAGCCAAGGCCCCCGTAGTCGAGGTTACGAGCAGTGCTTC. This chain uses TRBV4-1 with TRBJ2-7; D not certain. This CDR3 is 16 amino acids long. Germline lookup yields CDR1 MGHRA and CDR2 YSYEKL.

Remarks on this clonotype: A much larger clone differs by one base, so this may be a read error. The chain uses TRBV29-1 and TRBJ1-1; possibly TRBD1 for D (6 bases). Germline-derived CDR1 and CDR2 are SQVTM and ANQGSEA. V dropped 5 bases and J dropped 4 bases, with 11 bases sitting between them. This CDR3 is built from 12 residues. The CDR3 DNA is TGCAGCGTTTCTAAGACAGGCACTGAAGCTTTCTTT. As protein: CSVSKTGTEAFF.

Concerning this clonotype itself: A much larger clone lies a single base off, so this may be a read error. V gene TRBV29-1 combines with J gene TRBJ1-1, with 8 bases matching TRBD1. The CDR3 spans 11 residues. The V gene's germline CDR1 is SQVTM and CDR2 ANQGSEA. CDR3: CIAEQGGEAFF. DNA for the CDR3: TGCATCGCCGAACAGGGGGGTGAAGCTTTCTTT.

In regard to this clonotype: A read error may explain this, as a much larger clone is one base away. The chain carries TRBV12-3 or TRBV12-4 and TRBJ2-7; D remains ambiguous. CDR3 size: 14 residues. The V end was cut by 7 bases, the J end by 3 bases, with 16 bases between. The CDR3 protein is CASTLRHKGYEQYF. CDR3 nucleotide sequence: TGTGCCAGCACTTTGAGGCACAAGGGCTACGAGCAGTACTTC.

The V and J genes are TRBV7-9 and TRBJ2-5, with TRBD2 matching 11 bases. Germline values: CDR1 SEHNR, CDR2 FQNEAQ (reference sequence). V was clipped by 6 bases and J by 2 bases; unmatched bases: 8. The CDR3 is made up of 16 amino acids. The CDR3 coding sequence is TGTGCCAGCAGTACTAGCGGGAGACCCTATCAAGAGACCCAGTACTTC. It specifies CASSTSGRPYQETQYF.